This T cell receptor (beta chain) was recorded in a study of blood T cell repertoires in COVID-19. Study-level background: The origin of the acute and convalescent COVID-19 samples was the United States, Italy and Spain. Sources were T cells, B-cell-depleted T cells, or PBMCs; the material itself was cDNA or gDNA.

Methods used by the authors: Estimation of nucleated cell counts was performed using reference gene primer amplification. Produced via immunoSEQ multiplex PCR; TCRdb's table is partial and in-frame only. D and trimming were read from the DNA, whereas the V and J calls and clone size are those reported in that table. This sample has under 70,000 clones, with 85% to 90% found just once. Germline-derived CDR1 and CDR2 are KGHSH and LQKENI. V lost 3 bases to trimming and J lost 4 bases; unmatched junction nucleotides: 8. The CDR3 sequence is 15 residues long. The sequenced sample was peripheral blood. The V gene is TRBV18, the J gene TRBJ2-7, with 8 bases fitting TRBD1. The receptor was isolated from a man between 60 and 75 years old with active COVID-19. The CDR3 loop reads CASSPADRGSYEQYF. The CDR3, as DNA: TGTGCCAGCTCACCCGCCGACAGGGGTTCGTACGAGCAGTACTTC.